This T cell receptor (beta chain) was sequenced in a study of control samples from healthy donors and cancer patients. Germline V gene sequence: CDR1 MNHNY, CDR2 SVGAGI (reference sequence). The CDR3 covers 18 residues. V dropped 5 bases and J dropped 7; count of bases not matched to a gene: 21. Sequencing was performed with immunoSEQ multiplex PCR; in TCRdb, only in-frame clones are kept and a portion is missing. The data hold around 55,000 clones, with 95% to 96% observed a single time. The V and J genes are TRBV6-6 and TRBJ2-7; 9 bases line up with TRBD1. This TCR was sampled from a woman between 18 and 29 years old in good health. The sequencing sample was made of blood. Written as DNA, the CDR3 is TGTGCCAGCAGTCCGACCGGGACAGGGCCTCCGCCAACATGGGAGCAGTACTTC. Translating it yields CASSPTGTGPPPTWEQYF.